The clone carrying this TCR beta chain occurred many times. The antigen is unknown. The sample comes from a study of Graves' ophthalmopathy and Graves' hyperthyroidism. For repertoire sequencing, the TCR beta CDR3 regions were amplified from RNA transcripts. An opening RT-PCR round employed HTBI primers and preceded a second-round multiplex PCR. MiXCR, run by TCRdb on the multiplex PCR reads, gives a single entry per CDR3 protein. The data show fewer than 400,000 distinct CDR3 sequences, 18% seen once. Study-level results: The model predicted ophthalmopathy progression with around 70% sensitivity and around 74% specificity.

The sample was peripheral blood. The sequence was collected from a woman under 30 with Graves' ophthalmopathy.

CDR3 in amino acids: CASSSLRPETQYF. The CDR3 DNA sequence: TGCGCCAGCAGCTCTCTCCGCCCAGAGACCCAGTACTTC. The rearrangement uses TRBV5-1 and TRBJ2-5; D remains ambiguous. V lost 3 bases and J lost 4, with 10 bases in between. The CDR3 totals 13 residues. Looked up from germline, CDR1 is SGHRS and CDR2 is YFSETQ.